The T cell receptor (beta chain) described here comes from a study of T-cell reconstitution after alpha-beta-depleted transplantation in children. This clonotype was recorded many times. Its antigen is as yet unknown. Findings and caveats of the study: Approximately two months post-transplant, alpha-beta T cells reportedly originated from several hundred expanded graft clones. T cells produced anew were the main source of T-cell counts and diversity one year after transplant. Surviving recipient T cells and intrathymic progenitors accounted for some patients' high TCRbeta diversity at day 60.

The CDR3 has 13 amino acids. Trimming removed 10 bases at V and 4 bases at J, with 18 bases between. The V gene's germline CDR1 is SGHRS and CDR2 YFSETQ. Preparation of the TCRbeta library used unique molecular identifiers. TCRdb ran MiXCR on the PCR reads and lists one entry per CDR3 protein. Of about 20,000 distinct CDR3 sequences in the sample, 10% to 15% were seen once. The source material was PBMCs, mostly from graft donor cells, sampled 60 days after TCRalphabeta/CD19-depleted stem cell transplant. This clonotype was sampled from a female patient aged 2 to 10 who had a stem cell transplant for congenital amegakaryocytic thrombocytopenia, so the T cells may come from the graft donor. V and J are TRBV5-1 and TRBJ2-7; a weak D match, TRBD2 (6 bases). Here the CDR3 reads CASTGLGKYEQYF. CDR3 bases: TGCGCCTCGACGGGACTGGGGAAGTACGAGCAGTACTTC.